This TCR beta chain originates from a study of T cells in Graves' hyperthyroidism and ophthalmopathy. This clonotype was observed many times. Stable Graves' hyperthyroidism meant no ophthalmopathy progression within 18 months. With a duration under 2 months, the hyperthyroidism was newly diagnosed in patients aged 18 to 65. Trimming removed 4 bases from V and 0 bases from J, with 16 bases in between. CDR1 SGHRS and CDR2 YFSETQ come from the germline V gene. The CDR3 runs 16 residues. Authors of the study amplified TCR beta CDR3 regions from RNA transcripts. First-round RT-PCR targeting the TCR CDR3 was performed with the HTBI primer set. TCRdb independently ran MiXCR on the multiplex PCR reads; one entry per CDR3 protein. This sample has hundreds of thousands of distinct CDR3 sequences, with approximately 15% found just once.

The V gene is TRBV5-1, the J gene TRBJ2-5; TRBD2 is a possible D gene (5 bases). The origin of this receptor is a woman under 30 with Graves' hyperthyroidism. What was sequenced was blood. DNA for the CDR3: TGCGCCAGCAGCCCCTCGGTCGGCGGGTACCAAGAGACCCAGTACTTC. Translated, it gives CASSPSVGGYQETQYF.